This T cell receptor (beta chain) was obtained from a study of blood T cell repertoires in COVID-19. Looking at the study overall: Samples representing acute and convalescent COVID-19 were sourced from the United States, Italy and Spain. PBMCs, B-cell-depleted T cells, or T cells were the source of the cDNA or gDNA that made up the material.

This CDR3 contains 17 residues. Germline CDR1 and CDR2: ENHRY and SYGVKD. With V trimmed by 3 bases and J by 1 base, 4 bases remained unmatched. The repertoire was sequenced with immunoSEQ multiplex PCR; TCRdb's copy has only in-frame clones and lacks some. The sample consists of roughly 200,000 clones, over 65% of them appearing once. Patients of the Seattle cohort, enrolled during active infection, were followed longitudinally. The sample taken for sequencing was peripheral blood. The sequence was collected from a person between 65 and 80 years old with COVID-19, enrolled during active disease. V usage is TRBV10-3 and J usage is TRBJ2-1; 12 positions match TRBD1. The CDR3 DNA is TGTGCCATCAGTGATGGGACAGGGGGCCCTTCCTACAATGAGCAGTTCTTC. Residues: CAISDGTGGPSYNEQFF.